The clone carrying this TCR beta chain is a singleton in its sample. Its antigen is not known. A much larger clone differs from this one at a single base, so this may be a read error. Germline V CDR1 and CDR2: SQVTM, ANQGSEA. With 0 bases removed from V and 5 bases from J, the gap between germline ends came to 20 bases. This CDR3 has 16 amino acids. This specimen belongs to a study of T cell repertoires in cytomegalovirus infection. The wider study: TCR beta signatures that were public indicated CMV infection and matching HLA type. The study's findings and limits: HLA-C-restricted TCR beta clonotypes specific for CMV led the ex vivo response. Carriers of CMV and the relevant HLA type were discriminated by public TCR beta frequency.

TCRdb ran MiXCR on the reads and lists one entry per CDR3 protein. This table has about 490,000 distinct CDR3 sequences, approximately 10% appearing once. The source is a human donor in good health (CMV status not recorded). Some clones in this sample may be carry-over from other donors' samples. Sequenced input: PBMCs. This chain joins TRBV29-1 and TRBJ2-7; a weak D match, TRBD2 (5 bases). The CDR3 nucleotides are TGCAGCGTTGAAGATTGGCGCCAGGAAGGGAGTAACGAGCAGTACTTC. Translating it yields CSVEDWRQEGSNEQYF.